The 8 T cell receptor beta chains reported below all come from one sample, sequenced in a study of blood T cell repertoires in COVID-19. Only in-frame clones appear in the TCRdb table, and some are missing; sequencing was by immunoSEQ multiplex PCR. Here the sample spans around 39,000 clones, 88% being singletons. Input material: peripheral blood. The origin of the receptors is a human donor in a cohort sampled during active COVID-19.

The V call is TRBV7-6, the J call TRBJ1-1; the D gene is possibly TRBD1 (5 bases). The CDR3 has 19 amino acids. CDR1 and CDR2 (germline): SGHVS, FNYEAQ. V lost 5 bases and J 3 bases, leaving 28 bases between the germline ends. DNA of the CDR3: TGTGCCAGCAGCCAGGTGGGGCCCGACCGGGTTCTTAGGGACACTGAAGCTTTCTTT. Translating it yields CASSQVGPDRVLRDTEAFF.

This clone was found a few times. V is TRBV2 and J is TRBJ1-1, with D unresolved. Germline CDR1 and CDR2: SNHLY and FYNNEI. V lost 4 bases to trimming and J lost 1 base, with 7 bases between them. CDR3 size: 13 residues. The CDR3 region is CASSGQWNTEAFF. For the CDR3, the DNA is TGTGCCAGCAGTGGGCAGTGGAACACTGAAGCTTTCTTT. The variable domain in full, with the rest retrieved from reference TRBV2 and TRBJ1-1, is EPEVTQTPSHQVTQMGQEVILRCVPISNHLYFYWYRQILGQKVEFLVSFYNNEISEKSEIFDDQFSVERPDGSNFTLKIRSTKLEDSAMYFCASSGQWNTEAFFGQGTRLTVV.

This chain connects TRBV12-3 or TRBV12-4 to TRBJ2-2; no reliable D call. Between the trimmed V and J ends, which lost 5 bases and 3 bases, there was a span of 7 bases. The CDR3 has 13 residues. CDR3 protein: CASSLDYTGELFF. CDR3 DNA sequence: TGTGCCAGCAGTCTCGACTACACCGGGGAGCTGTTTTTT.

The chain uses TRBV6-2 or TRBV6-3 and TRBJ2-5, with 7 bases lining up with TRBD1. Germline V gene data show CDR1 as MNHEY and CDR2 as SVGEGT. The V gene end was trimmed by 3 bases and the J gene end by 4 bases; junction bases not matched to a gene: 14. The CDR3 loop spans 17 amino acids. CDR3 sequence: CASSYTLSQGLGETQYF. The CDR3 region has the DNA TGTGCCAGCAGTTATACGCTTTCACAGGGGTTAGGAGAGACCCAGTACTTC.

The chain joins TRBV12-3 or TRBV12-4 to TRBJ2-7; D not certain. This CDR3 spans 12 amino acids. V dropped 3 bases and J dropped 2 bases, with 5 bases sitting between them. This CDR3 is CASSFNAYEQYF. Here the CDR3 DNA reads TGTGCCAGCAGTTTCAATGCCTACGAGCAGTACTTC.

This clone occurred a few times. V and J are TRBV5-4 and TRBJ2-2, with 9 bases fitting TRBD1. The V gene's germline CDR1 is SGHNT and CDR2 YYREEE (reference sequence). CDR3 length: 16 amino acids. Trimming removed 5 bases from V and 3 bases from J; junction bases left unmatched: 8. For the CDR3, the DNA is TGTGCCAGCAGACGAGCGGGACAGGGTGACACCGGGGAGCTGTTTTTT. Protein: CASRRAGQGDTGELFF.

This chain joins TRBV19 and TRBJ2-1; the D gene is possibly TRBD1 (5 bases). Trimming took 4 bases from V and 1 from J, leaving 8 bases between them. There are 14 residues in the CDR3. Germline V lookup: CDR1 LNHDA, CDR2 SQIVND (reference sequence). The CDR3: CASSKQVSYNEQFF. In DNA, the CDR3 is TGTGCCAGTAGTAAACAGGTTTCCTACAATGAGCAGTTCTTC.

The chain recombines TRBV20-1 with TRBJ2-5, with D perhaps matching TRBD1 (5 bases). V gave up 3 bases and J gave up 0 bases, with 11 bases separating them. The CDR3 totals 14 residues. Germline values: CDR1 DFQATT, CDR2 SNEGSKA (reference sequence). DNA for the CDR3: TGCAGTGCTAGTACCCCCAGGGACCAAGAGACCCAGTACTTC. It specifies CSASTPRDQETQYF.